This is a list of T cell receptor beta chains from one sample in a study of cytomegalovirus exposure and HLA in healthy donors. Only in-frame clones appear in the TCRdb table, and some are missing; sequencing was by immunoSEQ multiplex PCR. The top ten hold about 24% of the sample, which has 80,000 or so clones, 10% seen once. Material: PBMCs. Source of these receptors: a man aged 55 to 69 in good health and CMV-seropositive. CDR3s include the opening cysteine and the closing phenylalanine or tryptophan. Each record gives: clone size, J gene, D gene, V gene, CDR3 DNA, CDR3 protein. D genes are given only for firm matches. Expanded clones get a size class; other rows say once, few or many, or leave the size out.

few TRBJ2-2 NA TRBV2 TGTGCCAGCAGGTATACAGAAAACACCGGGGAGCTGTTTTTT CASRYTENTGELFF
NA TRBJ1-5 NA TRBV5-6 TGTGCCAGCAGATCGCGACGGGAAAATCAGCACCAGCATTTT CASRSRRENQHQHF
NA TRBJ2-1 TRBD2 TRBV27 TGTGCCAGCAGCGGACTAGCGGGAGCGTATGAGCAGTTCTTC CASSGLAGAYEQFF
few TRBJ2-2 NA TRBV18 TGTGCCAGCTCACCGGACAGATTGACCGGGGAGCTGTTTTTT CASSPDRLTGELFF
NA TRBJ1-5 NA TRBV27 TGTGCCAGCAGCAGCAGGGTAATCGGTCAGCCCCAGCATTTT CASSSRVIGQPQHF
NA TRBJ1-4 NA TRBV5-4 TGTGCCAGCAGCCAGGGACTTGGTAATGAAAAACTGTTTTTT CASSQGLGNEKLFF
NA TRBJ2-5 TRBD1 TRBV19 TGTGCCAGTAGTCTTCAAATGGGACAGGGGACTTCGGCCCAGTACTTC CASSLQMGQGTSAQYF
few TRBJ1-2 NA TRBV5-6 TGTGCCAGCAGCTTTAATCGGTATGGCTACACCTTC CASSFNRYGYTF
NA TRBJ1-2 NA TRBV28 TGTGCCAGCAGTCCATCACTGGGGGGGGTTGGCTACACCTTC CASSPSLGGVGYTF
NA TRBJ2-1 TRBD2 TRBV7-3 TGTGCCAGCAGCTCGGGACTAGCGGAAAATGAGCAGTTCTTC CASSSGLAENEQFF
NA TRBJ1-1 TRBD1 TRBV4-1 TGCGCCAGCAGCGAGGGGGCCCTGAACACTGAAGCTTTCTTT CASSEGALNTEAFF
NA TRBJ1-2 TRBD1 TRBV7-9 TGTGCCAGCAGCTTACGACAGGGTAAAAACTATGGCTACACCTTC CASSLRQGKNYGYTF
NA TRBJ2-2 TRBD2 TRBV4-1 TGCGCCAGCAGCCATCAGGGACTAGCGGGGTCCACCGGGGAGCTGTTTTTT CASSHQGLAGSTGELFF
few TRBJ2-7 TRBD1 TRBV10-3 TGTGCCATCAGTGGGGGACAGGGGGTTTACGAGCAGTACTTC CAISGGQGVYEQYF
few TRBJ1-4 NA TRBV7-2 TGTGCCAGCAGCTTGTACGGGGGTGAAAAACTGTTTTTT CASSLYGGEKLFF
NA TRBJ1-5 NA TRBV30 TGTGCCTGGACGCCGGGAAGCAATCAGCCCCAGCATTTT CAWTPGSNQPQHF
few TRBJ1-1 NA TRBV6-1 TGTGCCAGCGGCCTTAGGGGGGGGAACACTGAAGCTTTCTTT CASGLRGGNTEAFF
few TRBJ2-2 NA TRBV2 TGTGCCAGCAGTTCAGGGCCTACCGGGGAGCTGTTTTTT CASSSGPTGELFF
few TRBJ2-2 TRBD2 TRBV10-2 TGCGCCAGCGGACTAGCCCTAATTGATACCGGGGAGCTGTTTTTT CASGLALIDTGELFF
few TRBJ1-6 NA TRBV6-5 TGTGCCAGCAGCCGACTCGACCCCAGAAGCCTCCACTTT CASSRLDPRSLHF
few TRBJ1-4 NA TRBV28 TGTGCCAGCTCATACACGCTGGGGGCAGGGACTAATGAAAAACTGTTTTTT CASSYTLGAGTNEKLFF
few TRBJ1-1 TRBD1 TRBV5-1 TGCGCCAGCAGCTGGGGACAGGCGACTGAAGCTTTCTTT CASSWGQATEAFF
NA TRBJ2-1 NA TRBV6-1 TGTGCCAGCAGTGACCGCCTAAACAATGAGCAGTTCTTC CASSDRLNNEQFF
NA TRBJ2-5 NA TRBV6-5 TGTGCCAGCAGTTACTCTGCTAGCGTTGAGACCCAGTACTTC CASSYSASVETQYF
NA TRBJ2-5 TRBD2 TRBV5-4 TGTGCCAGCAGCGGCGGACTAGCGGGGGGGGAGACCCAGTACTTC CASSGGLAGGETQYF
NA TRBJ2-3 NA TRBV6-1 TGTGCCAGCAGCGAAGCCGGGACACCCAGTAGCGATACGCAGTATTTT CASSEAGTPSSDTQYF
few TRBJ1-1 NA TRBV11-1 TGTGCCAGCAGCTTAGTGACGGGCACTGAAGCTTTCTTT CASSLVTGTEAFF
NA TRBJ1-1 TRBD1 TRBV5-4 TGTGCCAGCAGCCACCGACAGGGTACCAACACTGAAGCTTTCTTT CASSHRQGTNTEAFF
few TRBJ2-1 TRBD2 TRBV2 TGTGCCAGCAGAAGACTAGCGGGGATCTACAATGAGCAGTTCTTC CASRRLAGIYNEQFF
NA TRBJ1-1 NA TRBV28 TGTGCCAGCAGTTCTGGGGGGAATGAAGCTTTCTTT CASSSGGNEAFF
few TRBJ2-3 TRBD2 TRBV28 TGTGCCAGCAGTTTACTAGCGGCATCCACAGATACGCAGTATTTT CASSLLAASTDTQYF
few TRBJ1-2 NA TRBV28 TGTGCCAGCAGTCCCGGACCGCTGCAGCGGGCTAACTATGGCTACACCTTC CASSPGPLQRANYGYTF
few TRBJ1-1 NA TRBV5-4 TGTGCCAGCAGCCCACCTACATCAGGAGGGAACACTGAAGCTTTCTTT CASSPPTSGGNTEAFF
NA TRBJ2-1 TRBD2 TRBV6-1 TGTGCCAGCACGGAAAGCGGGATAGGAGAGCAGTTCTTC CASTESGIGEQFF
NA TRBJ1-2 TRBD1 TRBV28 TGTGCCAGCAGTTTACCAGGGGGCGAAGGCGGCTACACCTTC CASSLPGGEGGYTF
few TRBJ1-1 NA TRBV10-3 TGTGCCATCAGTGTCCGGACAGAGAACACTGAAGCTTTCTTT CAISVRTENTEAFF
few TRBJ1-3 TRBD1 TRBV6-5 TGTGCCAGCAGAACGGGACAGGGAAACACCATATATTTT CASRTGQGNTIYF
few TRBJ2-7 TRBD2 TRBV9 TGTGCCAGCAGCGTAGGTTTGGCGGGAGGGCAGTACGAGCAGTACTTC CASSVGLAGGQYEQYF
NA TRBJ1-2 TRBD1 TRBV6-1 TGTGCCAGCAGTGAACAGGGGGCAGAAGGCTACCCCTTC CASSEQGAEGYPF
NA TRBJ2-3 NA TRBV5-1 TGCGCCAGCAGCTTTCCTAGCGCTAGCGCAGATACGCAGTATTTT CASSFPSASADTQYF